The clone carrying this TCR beta chain turned up a few times. What it binds is not known. The ends were cut back, 4 bases at V and 4 bases at J, with 15 bases in the middle. The CDR3 loop spans 15 amino acids. Germline loops: CDR1 SGHRS, CDR2 YFSETQ. The sample is drawn from a study of blood T cells in healthy people across ages. The second PCR ran about 6 to 12 cycles with a sample-barcoded 5' primer and J-beta primers. TCRdb re-analysed the 5' RACE reads in MiXCR, keeping a single row per CDR3 protein. The sample has about 1 million distinct CDR3 sequences, almost 25% seen once; the top ten hold approximately 0.79%. Study-level findings and limits: Percentage of naive T cells showed a strong correlation with TCR beta diversity.

A further study also used this sample, focusing on T cells of mothers and their children.

The chain has TRBV5-1 and TRBJ2-1; the D is unclear. This receptor was obtained from a girl between 2 and 10 years old in good health. Material for sequencing was blood. The CDR3 nucleotides read TGCGCCAGCAGCCCCGTTGGTGACGGGTACAATGAGCAGTTCTTC. Its translation is CASSPVGDGYNEQFF.